The sequence of this TCR beta chain was determined in a study of blood T cell repertoires in COVID-19. The overall study: Sites in the United States, Italy and Spain provided acute and convalescent COVID-19 samples. Sample material is recorded as cDNA or gDNA derived from T cells, B-cell-depleted T cells, or PBMCs.

CDR3 length equals 18 residues. CDR1 and CDR2 from the germline V gene are SGHKS and YYEKEE (reference sequence). Between the trimmed V and J ends, which lost 2 bases and 0 bases, there was a span of 15 bases. In the original analysis: Researchers report that nucleated cell counts were estimated from reference gene primer amplification. Assay used: immunoSEQ multiplex PCR; TCRdb lists only in-frame clones, some missing. The D gene and trimming were derived from the DNA, and the V and J assignments and clone size from that table. The sample includes about 20,000 clones, 91% of them seen just once. The clonotype was recovered from a man between 65 and 85 years old with active COVID-19. The gene calls are TRBV5-5 and TRBJ2-6, with D possibly TRBD2 on 5 matching bases. The sample was peripheral blood. CDR3 sequence (DNA): TGTGCCAGCAGCTTAGCCCCGGGGAAAAACTCTGGGGCCAACGTCCTGACTTTC. Translation: CASSLAPGKNSGANVLTF.